This T cell receptor beta chain was observed in a study of blood T cells in healthy people across ages. The study, taken as a whole, reports: Per-million-T-cell TCR beta diversity fell roughly linearly with age.

As to this clonotype: Its specificity is unknown.

A J-beta primer mix and a sample-barcoded 5' primer were used in a second PCR of roughly 7 to 12 cycles. Via MiXCR, TCRdb re-called the 5' RACE reads, giving one row per CDR3 protein. Found here are hundreds of thousands of distinct CDR3 sequences, over 45% of them singletons; the top ten hold about 20%. The germline V gene encodes CDR1 MNHEY and CDR2 SVGEGT. The CDR3 covers 17 residues. V lost 6 bases, J lost 6 bases, and 25 bases lay in between. Material for sequencing was blood. The chain recombines TRBV6-2 or TRBV6-3 with TRBJ2-3, with a weak D call TRBD2 (6 bases). The source is a man between 25 and 39 years old in good health. CDR3 loop: CASSRPAGSVYSDTQYF. As DNA, the CDR3 is TGTGCCAGCAGCCGCCCCGCGGGGAGCGTCTACTCGGATACGCAGTATTTT.